The 27 T cell receptor beta chains below come from one sample, sequenced in a study of cytomegalovirus exposure and HLA in healthy donors. Primers for the PCR totalled 60 Vbeta and 13 Jbeta. The table came from immunoSEQ multiplex PCR; TCRdb's copy has only in-frame clones and leaves some out. The data hold more than 95,000 clones, with approximately 70% observed a single time. The material sequenced was PBMCs. These receptors came from a woman in her forties in good health and CMV-seropositive.

The J gene is TRBJ1-1, the V gene TRBV11-2; D perhaps matches TRBD1 (5 bases). Trimming removed 5 bases at V and 0 bases at J, with 16 bases between. The germline gives CDR1 SGHAT, CDR2 FQNNGV. This CDR3 is built from 16 residues. The CDR3 loop is CASSHGGGTMNTEAFF. The DNA of the CDR3 is TGTGCCAGCAGCCACGGTGGGGGGACCATGAACACTGAAGCTTTCTTT.

Of note for this clone: The junction shows a germline mismatch at one end, possibly a read error. The V and J genes are TRBV7-9 and TRBJ1-1; D not certain. The CDR3 spans 14 residues. Germline V gives CDR1 SEHNR, CDR2 FQNEAQ (reference sequence). The CDR3 DNA is TGTTCCAGCAGCTTAGACGCCTCGAGCACTGAAGCTTTCTTT. Translating it yields CSSSLDASSTEAFF.

J is TRBJ1-1 and V is TRBV23-1, with TRBD1 matching 8 bases. TRBV23-1 falls under the ORF class, with uncertain function. V gave up 4 bases and J gave up 11 bases; unmatched junction bases: 15. The CDR3 contains 15 residues. In DNA, the CDR3 is TGCGCCAGCAGTCCCACCTTGGGCAGGGGGCTCTGGGCTTTCTTT. Protein: CASSPTLGRGLWAFF.

This clone was counted between two and nine times. The V call is TRBV5-1, the J call TRBJ2-3; D might be TRBD1 (7 bases). V dropped 9 bases and J dropped 0 bases, with 17 bases sitting between them. The CDR3 totals 15 residues. The germline CDR1 and CDR2 sequences are SGHRS and YFSETQ. CDR3 DNA: TGCGCCACCGCACCAGGGGGGATTAGCACAGATACGCAGTATTTT. Encoded protein: CATAPGGISTDTQYF.

This clone was seen once. This chain uses TRBV28 with TRBJ1-1, with 9 positions matching TRBD1. The CDR3 extends over 15 amino acids. The ends lost 4 bases at V and 4 bases at J; junction bases unmatched: 7. CDR1 and CDR2 from the germline V gene are MDHEN and SYDVKM. CDR3 residues: CASSSGTGFVTEAFF. CDR3 nucleotide sequence: TGTGCCAGCAGTTCTGGGACAGGGTTCGTCACTGAAGCTTTCTTT.

The sample holds a few counts of this clone. The chain carries TRBV10-1 and TRBJ2-3; 8 bases align to TRBD1. The V gene end was trimmed by 6 bases and the J gene end by 1 base; junction bases not matched to a gene: 3. The germline V gene encodes CDR1 WNHNN and CDR2 SYGVQD (reference sequence). The CDR3 consists of 14 residues. The CDR3 reads CASRLQGGTDTQYF. Here the CDR3 DNA reads TGCGCCAGCAGGTTACAGGGGGGCACAGATACGCAGTATTTT.

This clone was seen a single time. The chain joins TRBV5-1 to TRBJ1-6, with unresolved D. Between the trimmed V and J ends, which lost 5 bases and 7 bases, there was a span of 7 bases. The CDR3 length is 12 residues. CDR1 is SGHRS and CDR2 is YFSETQ in the germline V gene. The CDR3 region has the DNA TGCGCCAGCAGGCAGACAAATTCACCCCTCCACTTT. Protein: CASRQTNSPLHF.

V and J are TRBV7-2 and TRBJ2-3, with D possibly being TRBD2 (6 bases). This CDR3 is 14 amino acids long. Germline-derived CDR1 and CDR2 are SGHTA and FQGNSA. The V and J ends lost 4 bases and 6 bases respectively, with 14 bases between them. As DNA, the CDR3 is TGTGCCAGCAGCTCCCCCGGGGGAGTTGATACGCAGTATTTT. It translates to CASSSPGGVDTQYF.

This rearrangement joins TRBV5-5 to TRBJ2-5; possibly TRBD1 for D (6 bases). Germline loops: CDR1 SGHKS, CDR2 YYEKEE (reference sequence). The CDR3 is 13 amino acids. V lost 2 bases, J lost 5 bases, and 10 bases lay in between. The CDR3 region is CASSLQGGETQYF. The CDR3 bases are TGTGCCAGCAGCTTACAGGGTGGGGAGACCCAGTACTTC.

This clone was found a few times. The chain is built from TRBV2 and TRBJ1-2, with a weak D call TRBD1 (5 bases). Germline CDR1 is SNHLY and CDR2 is FYNNEI. The V end was cut by 3 bases, the J end by 4 bases, with 12 bases between. The CDR3 is 14 amino acids. The CDR3, as DNA: TGTGCCAGCAGTGATGGGGGGACCGGCTATGGCTACACCTTC. It encodes CASSDGGTGYGYTF.

J is TRBJ2-1 and V is TRBV29-1, with TRBD2 matching over 11 bases. The CDR3 length is 14 residues. The V gene end was trimmed by 6 bases and the J gene end by 8 bases; junction bases not matched to a gene: 9. Germline CDR1 reads SQVTM; CDR2 reads ANQGSEA. Here the CDR3 reads CSVKTSGNQDEQFF. The CDR3 region has the DNA TGCAGCGTCAAGACTAGCGGGAATCAGGATGAGCAGTTCTTC.

The chain employs TRBV27 and TRBJ1-5; a weak D match, TRBD1 (6 bases). The germline V gene encodes CDR1 MNHEY and CDR2 SMNVEV (reference sequence). This CDR3 is built from 13 residues. V shed 6 bases and J shed 7 bases, with 13 bases lying between them. CDR3 amino acids: CASRGAGNQPQHF. The CDR3 nucleotides are TGTGCCAGCAGGGGGGCAGGGAACCAGCCCCAGCATTTT.

The rearrangement joins TRBV7-3 to TRBJ2-3; 13 positions match TRBD2. Germline CDR1 and CDR2: SGHTA and FQGTGA. There are 18 residues in the CDR3. The V and J ends lost 4 bases and 1 base, in that order; junction bases with no gene match: 8. For the CDR3, the DNA is TGTGCCAGCAGCTCCGGACTAGCGGGAGTGAGGGGCACAGATACGCAGTATTTT. This encodes CASSSGLAGVRGTDTQYF.

This chain links TRBV4-2 with TRBJ1-5; D gene ambiguous. Trimming cost V 4 bases and J 4 bases, with 14 bases left between them. CDR1 is LGHNA and CDR2 is YNFKEQ in the germline V gene. This CDR3 has 15 residues. The CDR3, as DNA: TGTGCCAGCAGCCTCAGTTTTACAGAGAATCAGCCCCAGCATTTT. Translation: CASSLSFTENQPQHF.

This clone was seen a few times. The chain combines TRBV7-2 with TRBJ1-5; no reliable D call. The CDR3 is made up of 15 amino acids. Germline V gives CDR1 SGHTA, CDR2 FQGNSA. V was trimmed by 4 bases and J by 4 bases, leaving 14 bases between them. The CDR3 reads CASSSNTGGNQPQHF. CDR3 bases: TGTGCCAGCAGCTCCAACACGGGTGGGAATCAGCCCCAGCATTTT.

CDR3 sequence (DNA): TGTGCCAGCAGCTTGGGACTCCTAGCCTACGAGCAGTACTTC. It codes for CASSLGLLAYEQYF. The chain has TRBV5-5 and TRBJ2-7; unclear D gene. The CDR3 contains 14 residues. V lost 0 bases, J lost 2 bases, and 9 bases lay in between. Germline-derived CDR1 and CDR2 are SGHKS and YYEKEE (reference sequence).

The genes are TRBV9 and TRBJ2-7; D might be TRBD2 (7 bases). The V and J ends lost 3 bases and 0 bases respectively, with 13 bases between them. Germline V lookup: CDR1 SGDLS, CDR2 YYNGEE. This CDR3 contains 15 residues. This CDR3 is CASSAGGRSSYEQYF. DNA for the CDR3: TGTGCCAGCAGCGCCGGGGGGCGGAGCTCCTACGAGCAGTACTTC.

The chain recombines TRBV9 with TRBJ2-7; D is perhaps TRBD1 (5 bases). Germline V CDR1 and CDR2: SGDLS, YYNGEE. Deletions cut 3 bases from V and 3 bases from J, with 10 bases between. The CDR3 is made up of 13 amino acids. The CDR3 bases are TGTGCCAGCAGCGGCGCAGGGATCTACGAGCAGTACTTC. Encoded protein: CASSGAGIYEQYF.

V gene TRBV28 combines with J gene TRBJ1-2; D unclear. The CDR3 has 12 amino acids. Trimming stripped 3 bases from V and 4 bases from J, with 6 bases between. Germline assignment: CDR1 MDHEN and CDR2 SYDVKM. CDR3 DNA sequence: TGTGCCAGCAGTTTCAGTATCTATGGCTACACCTTC. It translates to CASSFSIYGYTF.

This sequence joins TRBV5-1 and TRBJ2-7, with TRBD1 matching over 9 bases. Germline V lookup: CDR1 SGHRS, CDR2 YFSETQ. The CDR3 loop spans 17 amino acids. V lost 0 bases to trimming and J lost 5 bases; unmatched junction nucleotides: 12. DNA for the CDR3: TGCGCCAGCAGCTTGGCTTCCGGTGGCTGGACAGGGGACGAGCAGTACTTC. Translated, it gives CASSLASGGWTGDEQYF.

The rearrangement links TRBV7-2 to TRBJ2-1; the match to TRBD2 covers 7 bases. The V and J ends lost 8 bases and 2 bases, in that order; junction bases with no gene match: 6. The CDR3 is 14 amino acids. Germline CDR1 reads SGHTA; CDR2 reads FQGNSA. CDR3: CASGEGQAYNEQFF. The CDR3 coding sequence is TGTGCCAGCGGGGAGGGGCAGGCCTACAATGAGCAGTTCTTC.

The chain employs TRBV4-2 and TRBJ1-4; tentative D call: TRBD1 (6 bases). The V gene lost 8 bases and the J gene lost 8 bases, with 30 bases spanning the gap. CDR3 size: 18 residues. Germline CDR1 is LGHNA and CDR2 is YNFKEQ. The CDR3 sequence is CASLARISRDKSDEKLFF. The CDR3 DNA follows: TGTGCCAGCCTAGCCAGGATTTCCCGGGACAAGTCCGACGAAAAACTGTTTTTT.

This clone was counted a single time. The chain joins TRBV27 to TRBJ2-7; a possible D gene is TRBD2 (6 bases). The V gene's germline CDR1 is MNHEY and CDR2 SMNVEV (reference sequence). The ends were cut back, 0 bases at V and 5 bases at J, with 14 bases in the middle. The CDR3 runs to 15 residues. In DNA, the CDR3 is TGTGCCAGCAGTTTATCACGGGGGAGCAGGGACGAGCAGTACTTC. The encoded protein is CASSLSRGSRDEQYF.

This clone showed up just once. This chain connects TRBV25-1 to TRBJ2-3, with no clear D. The CDR3 is made up of 11 amino acids. Germline loops: CDR1 MGHDK, CDR2 SYGVNS. Trimming stripped 5 bases from V and 4 bases from J, with 4 bases between. CDR3 nucleotide sequence: TGTGCCAGCAGTACTCCAGATACGCAGTATTTT. Its translation: CASSTPDTQYF.

The chain links TRBV28 to TRBJ2-5, with 12 bases lining up with TRBD1. This CDR3 region has 18 residues. The J segment lost 2 bases and the V segment lost 6 bases, leaving 13 bases of the junction unmatched. Germline loops: CDR1 MDHEN, CDR2 SYDVKM. The CDR3 DNA reads as TGTGCCAGCAGCTCCCGGGGACAGGGGGCGGGTGTTCAAGAGACCCAGTACTTC. This translates into CASSSRGQGAGVQETQYF.

This clone showed up just once. The chain carries TRBV5-1 and TRBJ2-5, with 7 bases identical to TRBD1. Per the germline V gene, CDR1 is SGHRS and CDR2 is YFSETQ. V dropped 0 bases and J dropped 2; count of bases not matched to a gene: 4. The CDR3 consists of 15 residues. CDR3 sequence: CASSLGQGSQETQYF. CDR3 sequence (DNA): TGCGCCAGCAGCTTGGGACAGGGCAGTCAAGAGACCCAGTACTTC. Complete variable domain (other parts from reference TRBV5-1 and TRBJ2-5): KAGVTQTPRYLIKTRGQQVTLSCSPISGHRSVSWYQQTPGQGLQFLFEYFSETQRNKGNFPGRFSGRQFSNSRSEMNVSTLELGDSALYLCASSLGQGSQETQYFGPGTRLLVL.

The chain combines TRBV27 with TRBJ2-2; 7 bases are shared with TRBD2. The CDR3 is 17 residues long. V shed 3 bases, J shed 5 bases, and the junction held 12 bases outside the gene matches. Germline assignment: CDR1 MNHEY and CDR2 SMNVEV (reference sequence). This CDR3 is CASSFLSPRGGTGELFF. The DNA for the CDR3 is TGTGCCAGCAGTTTTTTATCCCCCCGGGGAGGGACCGGGGAGCTGTTTTTT.